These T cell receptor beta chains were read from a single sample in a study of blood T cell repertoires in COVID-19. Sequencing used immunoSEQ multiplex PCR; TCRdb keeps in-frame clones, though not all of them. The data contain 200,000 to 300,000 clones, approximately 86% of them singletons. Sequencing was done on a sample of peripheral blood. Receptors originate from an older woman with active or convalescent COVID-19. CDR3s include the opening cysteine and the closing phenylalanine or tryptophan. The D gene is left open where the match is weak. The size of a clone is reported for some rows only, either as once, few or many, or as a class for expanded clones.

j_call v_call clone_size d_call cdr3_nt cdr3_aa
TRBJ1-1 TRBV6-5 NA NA TGTGCCAGCAGTTACTCGCGGGGTTGGGGGACTGAAGCTTTCTTT CASSYSRGWGTEAFF
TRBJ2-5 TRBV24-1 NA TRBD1 TGTGCCACCAGTGAGGGACAGGGGCAAGAGACCCAGTACTTC CATSEGQGQETQYF
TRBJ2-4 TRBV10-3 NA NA TGTGCCATCAGTGCAGGGTCTTCCAAAAACATTCAGTACTTC CAISAGSSKNIQYF
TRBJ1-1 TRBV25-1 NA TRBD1 TGTGCCAGCAGTGACGGCCGGGACAGGGTATCCCAAGAAGCTTTCTTT CASSDGRDRVSQEAFF
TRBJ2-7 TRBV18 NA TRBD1 TGTGCCAGCTCACACGGACAGGGCAGCTCCTACGAGCAGTACTTC CASSHGQGSSYEQYF
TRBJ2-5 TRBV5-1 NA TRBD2 TGCGCCAGCAGGCGAACCATTACTAGCGGGACCGGGGAGACCCAGTACTTC CASRRTITSGTGETQYF
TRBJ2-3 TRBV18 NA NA TGTGCCAGCTCACCACCAGACGGGACTCCAAACCGCCGTACGCAGTATTTT CASSPPDGTPNRRTQYF
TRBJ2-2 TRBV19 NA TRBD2 TGTGCCAGTAGTAAGCGGGAGAACACCGGGGAGCTGTTTTTT CASSKRENTGELFF
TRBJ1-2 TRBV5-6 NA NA TGTGCCAGCAGCTTGCCAGGGTCCGATGGCTACACCTTC CASSLPGSDGYTF
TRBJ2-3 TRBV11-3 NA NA TGTGCCAGCAGCTTAGCCCTAGCAGGAGCAGATACGCAGTATTTT CASSLALAGADTQYF
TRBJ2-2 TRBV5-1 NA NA TGCGCCAGCAGCTTGGACAGGACAGTGAACACCGGGGAGCTGTTTTTT CASSLDRTVNTGELFF
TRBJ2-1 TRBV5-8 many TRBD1 TGTGCCAGCAGCTTAAGACAGGGACCCAACAATGAGCAGTTCTTC CASSLRQGPNNEQFF
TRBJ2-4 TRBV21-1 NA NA TGTGCCAGCAGCACGTGTGACAGGGTTATAGCCAAAAACATTCAGTACTTC CASSTCDRVIAKNIQYF
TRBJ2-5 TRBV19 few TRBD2 TGTGCCAGTAGTATAGGGAGCGGGGAGGAAGAGACCCAGTACTTC CASSIGSGEEETQYF
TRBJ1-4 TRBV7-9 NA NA TGTGCCAGCAGCGAAGACAGCCCAACTAATGAAAAACTGTTTTTT CASSEDSPTNEKLFF
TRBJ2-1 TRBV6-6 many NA TGTGCCAGCAGGCCAGGGGGAGGCAATGAGCAGTTCTTC CASRPGGGNEQFF
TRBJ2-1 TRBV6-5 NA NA TGTGCCAGCAGCCGGAGAGAGGGATCGGAGCAGTTCTTC CASSRREGSEQFF
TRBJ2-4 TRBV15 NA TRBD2 TGTGCCACCAGCAGAGATCCGGGAGGGCAGGGTATAGCCAAAAACATTCAGTACTTC CATSRDPGGQGIAKNIQYF
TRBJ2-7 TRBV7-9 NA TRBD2 TGTGCCAGCACCAAAGTAAGCGGGAGGGACTACGAGCAGTACTTC CASTKVSGRDYEQYF
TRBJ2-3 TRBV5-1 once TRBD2 TGCGCCAGCGGTAGGGGTCTAGCGGGGGACACAGATACGCAGTATTTT CASGRGLAGDTDTQYF
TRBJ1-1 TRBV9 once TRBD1 TGTGCCAGCAGCGTGTCACAGGGGCGACACACTGAAGCTTTCTTT CASSVSQGRHTEAFF
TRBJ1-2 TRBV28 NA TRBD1 TGTGCCAGCAGTCAAACAGGGGAATACTATGGCTACACCTTC CASSQTGEYYGYTF
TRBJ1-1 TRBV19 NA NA TGTGCCAGTAGCCTTTCGACAGTGAACACTGAAGCTTTCTTT CASSLSTVNTEAFF
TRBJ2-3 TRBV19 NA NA TGTGCCAGTAGTATTATGCGACAGAAGGGCACAGATACGCAGTATTTT CASSIMRQKGTDTQYF
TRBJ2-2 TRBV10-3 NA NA TGTGCCATCAGTGGAGGGGATAGCGGTAACACCGGGGAGCTGTTTTTT CAISGGDSGNTGELFF
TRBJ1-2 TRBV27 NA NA TGTGCCAGCAGCCCTCTCGGGGCGCGGGGCCATGGCTACACCTTC CASSPLGARGHGYTF
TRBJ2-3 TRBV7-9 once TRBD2 TGTGCCAGCAGCCGCGGGACTAGCGGGGGCACAGATACGCAGTATTTT CASSRGTSGGTDTQYF
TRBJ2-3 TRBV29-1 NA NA TGCAGCGTCGCAGACAGAACCGGGACAGATACGCAGTATTTT CSVADRTGTDTQYF
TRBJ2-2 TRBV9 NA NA TGTGCCAGCAGCCCAGAGACAACCGGGGAGCTGTTTTTT CASSPETTGELFF
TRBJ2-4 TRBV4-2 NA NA TGTGCCAGCAGCCGTCGGTCGAGCGTGCTAGCGAAGGGGATGGGCAAAAACATTCAGTACTTC CASSRRSSVLAKGMGKNIQYF
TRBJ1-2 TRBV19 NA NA TGTGCCAGTAGTACCAGATCAGGGCTGCAATACTATGGCTACACCTTC CASSTRSGLQYYGYTF
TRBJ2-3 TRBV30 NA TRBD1 TGTGCCTGGAGGGCCACAGGGGGGCAGTACTTGGATACGCAGTATTTT CAWRATGGQYLDTQYF
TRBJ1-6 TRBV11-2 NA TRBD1 TGTGCCAGCAGCTTCCGTGGGGACAGCGGTAATTCACCCCTCCACTTT CASSFRGDSGNSPLHF
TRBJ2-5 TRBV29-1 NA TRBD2 TGCAGCGTACAACCAACTAGCGGAGAGACCCAGTACTTC CSVQPTSGETQYF
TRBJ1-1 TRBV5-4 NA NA TGTGCCAGCAACAGAAACGGGCTCAGGGCGAACACTGAAGCTTTCTTT CASNRNGLRANTEAFF
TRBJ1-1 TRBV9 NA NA TGTGCCAGCAGCGTAGGAGGGGGGGCGGTCACTGAAGCTTTCTTT CASSVGGGAVTEAFF
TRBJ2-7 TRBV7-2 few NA TGTGCCAGCAGCTTAGAGTCAGGGTTCGGTGAGCAGTACTTC CASSLESGFGEQYF
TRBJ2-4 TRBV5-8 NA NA TGTGCCAGCAGCTTGAGGGGAGCCAAAAACATTCAGTACTTC CASSLRGAKNIQYF
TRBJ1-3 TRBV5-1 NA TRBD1 TGCGCCAGCAGCTCGACAGGGGTTGAAAACACCATATATTTT CASSSTGVENTIYF